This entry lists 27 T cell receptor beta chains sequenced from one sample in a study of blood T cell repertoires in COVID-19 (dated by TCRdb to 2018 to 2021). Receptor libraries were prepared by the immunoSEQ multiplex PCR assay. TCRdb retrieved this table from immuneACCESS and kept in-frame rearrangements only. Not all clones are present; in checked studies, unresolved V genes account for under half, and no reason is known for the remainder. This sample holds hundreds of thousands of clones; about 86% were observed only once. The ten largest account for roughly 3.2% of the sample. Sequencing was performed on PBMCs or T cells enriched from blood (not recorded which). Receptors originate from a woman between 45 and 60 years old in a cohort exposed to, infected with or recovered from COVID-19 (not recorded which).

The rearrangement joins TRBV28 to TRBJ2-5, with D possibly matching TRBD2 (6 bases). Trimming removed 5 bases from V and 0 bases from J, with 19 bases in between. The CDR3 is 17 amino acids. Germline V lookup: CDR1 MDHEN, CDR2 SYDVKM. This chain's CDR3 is CASSPLGPAGYQETQYF. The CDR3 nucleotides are TGTGCCAGCAGTCCGCTGGGCCCCGCGGGGTACCAAGAGACCCAGTACTTC.

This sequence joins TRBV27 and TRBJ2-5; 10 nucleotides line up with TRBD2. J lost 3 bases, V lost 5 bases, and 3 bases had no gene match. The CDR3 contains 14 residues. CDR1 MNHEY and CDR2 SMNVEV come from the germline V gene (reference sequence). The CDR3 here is CASSTTSGEETQYF. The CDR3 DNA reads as TGTGCCAGCAGTACAACTAGCGGGGAAGAGACCCAGTACTTC.

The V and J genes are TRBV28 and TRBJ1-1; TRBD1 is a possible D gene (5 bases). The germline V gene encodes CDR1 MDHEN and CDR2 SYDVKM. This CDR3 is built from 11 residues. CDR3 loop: CQVGGWAEAFF. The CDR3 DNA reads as TGTCAAGTGGGGGGATGGGCTGAAGCTTTCTTT.

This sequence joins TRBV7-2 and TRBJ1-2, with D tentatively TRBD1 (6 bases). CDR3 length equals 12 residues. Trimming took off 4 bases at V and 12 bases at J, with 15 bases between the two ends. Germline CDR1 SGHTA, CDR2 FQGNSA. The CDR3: CASSSTGPGDTF. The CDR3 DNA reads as TGTGCCAGCAGCTCGACAGGACCTGGTGACACCTTC. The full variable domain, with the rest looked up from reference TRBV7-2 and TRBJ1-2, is GAGVSQSPSNKVTEKGKDVELRCDPISGHTALYWYRQSLGQGLEFLIYFQGNSAPDKSGLPSDRFSAERTGGSVSTLTIQRTQQEDSAVYLCASSSTGPGDTFGSGTRLTVV.

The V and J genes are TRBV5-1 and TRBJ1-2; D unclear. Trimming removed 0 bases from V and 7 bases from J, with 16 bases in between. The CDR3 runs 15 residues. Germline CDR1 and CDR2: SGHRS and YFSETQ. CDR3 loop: CASSLALAESGGYTF. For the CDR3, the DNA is TGCGCCAGCAGCTTGGCCCTGGCAGAGTCGGGTGGCTACACCTTC.

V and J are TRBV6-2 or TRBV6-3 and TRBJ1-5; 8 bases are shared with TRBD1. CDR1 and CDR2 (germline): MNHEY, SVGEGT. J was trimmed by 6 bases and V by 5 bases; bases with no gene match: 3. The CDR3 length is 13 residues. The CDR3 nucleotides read TGTGCCAGCAGTCACAGGGGGGGTCAGCCCCAGCATTTT. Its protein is CASSHRGGQPQHF.

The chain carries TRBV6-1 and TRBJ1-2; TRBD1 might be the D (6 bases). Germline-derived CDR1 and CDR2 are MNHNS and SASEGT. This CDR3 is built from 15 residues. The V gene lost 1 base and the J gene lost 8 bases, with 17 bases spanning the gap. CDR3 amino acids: CASSEGWGQPWGYTF. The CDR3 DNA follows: TGTGCCAGCAGTGAAGGGTGGGGACAACCGTGGGGCTACACCTTC.

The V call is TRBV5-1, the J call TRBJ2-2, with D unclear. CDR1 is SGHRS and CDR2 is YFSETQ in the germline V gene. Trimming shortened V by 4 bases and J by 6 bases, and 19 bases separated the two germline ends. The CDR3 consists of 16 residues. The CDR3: CASSRPYVFHSGELFF. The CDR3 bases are TGCGCCAGCAGCCGCCCGTACGTCTTTCACTCCGGGGAGCTGTTTTTT.

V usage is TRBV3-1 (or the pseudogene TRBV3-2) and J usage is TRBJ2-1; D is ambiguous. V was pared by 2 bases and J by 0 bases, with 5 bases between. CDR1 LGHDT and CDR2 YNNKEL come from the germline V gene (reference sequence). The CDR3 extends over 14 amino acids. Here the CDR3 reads CASSQLSSYNEQFF. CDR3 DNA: TGTGCCAGCAGCCAACTAAGCTCCTACAATGAGCAGTTCTTC.

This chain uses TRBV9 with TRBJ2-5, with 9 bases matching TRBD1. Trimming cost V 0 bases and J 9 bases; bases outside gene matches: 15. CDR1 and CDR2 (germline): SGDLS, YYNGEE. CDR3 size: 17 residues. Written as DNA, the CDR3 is TGTGCCAGCAGCGTAGGGGGACAGGGTACCCGGGGGGAGGCCCAGTACTTC. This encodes CASSVGGQGTRGEAQYF.

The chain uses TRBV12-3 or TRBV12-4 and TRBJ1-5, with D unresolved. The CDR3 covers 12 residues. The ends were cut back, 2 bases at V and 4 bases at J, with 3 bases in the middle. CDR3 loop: CASSLQNQPQHF. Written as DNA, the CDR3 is TGTGCCAGCAGTTTACAGAATCAGCCCCAGCATTTT.

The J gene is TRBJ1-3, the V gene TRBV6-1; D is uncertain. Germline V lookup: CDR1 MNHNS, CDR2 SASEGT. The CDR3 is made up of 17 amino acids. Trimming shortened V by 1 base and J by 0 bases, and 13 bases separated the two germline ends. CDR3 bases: TGTGCCAGCAGTGAAGATCGGTCGGGTAACTCTGGAAACACCATATATTTT. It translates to CASSEDRSGNSGNTIYF.

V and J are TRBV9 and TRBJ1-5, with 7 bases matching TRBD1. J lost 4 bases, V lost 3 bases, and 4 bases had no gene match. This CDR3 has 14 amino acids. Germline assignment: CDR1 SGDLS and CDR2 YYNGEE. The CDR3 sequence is CASSGGQPNQPQHF. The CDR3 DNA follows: TGTGCCAGCAGCGGGGGACAGCCAAATCAGCCCCAGCATTTT.

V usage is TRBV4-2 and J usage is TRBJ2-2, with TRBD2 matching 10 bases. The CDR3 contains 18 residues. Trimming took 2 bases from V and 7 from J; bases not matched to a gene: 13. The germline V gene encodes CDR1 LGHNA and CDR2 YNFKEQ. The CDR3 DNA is TGTGCCAGCAGCCAAAAGGGAGGAGGGACTAGCGTAGTCGGGGAGCTGTTTTTT. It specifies CASSQKGGGTSVVGELFF.

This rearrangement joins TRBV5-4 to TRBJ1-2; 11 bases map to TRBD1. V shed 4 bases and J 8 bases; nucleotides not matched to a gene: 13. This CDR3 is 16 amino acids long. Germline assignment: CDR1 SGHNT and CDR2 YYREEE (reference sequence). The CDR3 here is CASSKDPGQGARGYTF. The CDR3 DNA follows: TGTGCCAGCAGCAAGGACCCCGGACAGGGGGCTCGGGGCTACACCTTC.

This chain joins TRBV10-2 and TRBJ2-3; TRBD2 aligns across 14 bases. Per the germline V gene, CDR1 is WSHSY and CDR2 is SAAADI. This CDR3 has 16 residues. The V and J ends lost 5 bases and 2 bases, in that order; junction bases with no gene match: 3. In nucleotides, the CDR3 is TGCGCCAGCAGTAGACTAGCGGGGGGGGTCACAGATACGCAGTATTTT. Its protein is CASSRLAGGVTDTQYF.

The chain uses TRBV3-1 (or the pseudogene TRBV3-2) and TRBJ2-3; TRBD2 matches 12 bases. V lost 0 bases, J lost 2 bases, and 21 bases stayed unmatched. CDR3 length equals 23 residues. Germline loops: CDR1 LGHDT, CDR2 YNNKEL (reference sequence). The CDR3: CASSQDITDRDQWTSGVTDTQYF. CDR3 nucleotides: TGTGCCAGCAGCCAAGATATCACCGACAGGGACCAATGGACTAGCGGGGTCACAGATACGCAGTATTTT.

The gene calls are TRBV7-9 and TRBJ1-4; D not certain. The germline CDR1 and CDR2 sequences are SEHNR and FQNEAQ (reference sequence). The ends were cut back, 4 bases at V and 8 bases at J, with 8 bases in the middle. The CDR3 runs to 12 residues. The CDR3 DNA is TGTGCCAGCAGCTGGGCCAACGAAAAACTGTTTTTT. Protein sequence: CASSWANEKLFF.

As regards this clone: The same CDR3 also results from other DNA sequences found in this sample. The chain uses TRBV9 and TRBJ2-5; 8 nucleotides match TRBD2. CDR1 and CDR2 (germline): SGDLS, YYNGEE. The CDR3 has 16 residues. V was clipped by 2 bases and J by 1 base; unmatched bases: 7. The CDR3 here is CASSVGTSGSQETQYF. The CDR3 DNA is TGTGCCAGCAGCGTGGGTACTAGCGGTTCCCAAGAGACCCAGTACTTC.

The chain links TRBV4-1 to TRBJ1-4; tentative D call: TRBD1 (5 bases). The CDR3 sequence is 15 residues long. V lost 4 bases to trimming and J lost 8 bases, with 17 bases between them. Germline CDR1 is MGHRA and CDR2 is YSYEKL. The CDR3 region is CASSRYTGRGEKLFF. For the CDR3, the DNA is TGCGCCAGCAGCCGTTACACGGGTCGGGGGGAAAAACTGTTTTTT.

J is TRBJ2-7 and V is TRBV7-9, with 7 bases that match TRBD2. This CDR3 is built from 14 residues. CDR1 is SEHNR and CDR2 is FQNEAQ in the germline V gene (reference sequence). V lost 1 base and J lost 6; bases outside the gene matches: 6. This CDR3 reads CASSLGWGGTEQYF. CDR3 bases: TGTGCCAGCAGCTTAGGGTGGGGGGGTACCGAGCAGTACTTC.

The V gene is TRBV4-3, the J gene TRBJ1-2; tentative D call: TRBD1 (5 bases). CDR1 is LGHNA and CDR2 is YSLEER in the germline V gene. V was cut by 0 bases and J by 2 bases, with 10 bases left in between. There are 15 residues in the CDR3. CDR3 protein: CASSQDFGANYGYTF. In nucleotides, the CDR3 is TGCGCCAGCAGCCAAGATTTTGGGGCCAACTATGGCTACACCTTC.

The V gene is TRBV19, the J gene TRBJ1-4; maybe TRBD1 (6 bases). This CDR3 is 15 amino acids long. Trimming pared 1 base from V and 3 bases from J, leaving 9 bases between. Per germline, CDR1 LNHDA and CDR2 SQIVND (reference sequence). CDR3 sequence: CASSIGQASNEKLFF. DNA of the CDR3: TGTGCCAGTAGTATAGGACAGGCCTCTAATGAAAAACTGTTTTTT.

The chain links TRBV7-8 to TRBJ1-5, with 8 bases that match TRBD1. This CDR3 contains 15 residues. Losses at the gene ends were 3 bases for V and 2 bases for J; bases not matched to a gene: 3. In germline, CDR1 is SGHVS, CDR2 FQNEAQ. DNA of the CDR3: TGTGCCAGCAGCTTTCGGACAGGGCGCAATCAGCCCCAGCATTTT. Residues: CASSFRTGRNQPQHF.

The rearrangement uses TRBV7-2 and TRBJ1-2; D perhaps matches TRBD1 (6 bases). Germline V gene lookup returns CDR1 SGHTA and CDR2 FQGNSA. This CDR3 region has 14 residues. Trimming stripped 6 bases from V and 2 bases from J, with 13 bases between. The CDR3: CASSGDRSNYGYTF. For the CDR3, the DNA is TGTGCCAGCAGTGGCGACAGGTCGAACTATGGCTACACCTTC.

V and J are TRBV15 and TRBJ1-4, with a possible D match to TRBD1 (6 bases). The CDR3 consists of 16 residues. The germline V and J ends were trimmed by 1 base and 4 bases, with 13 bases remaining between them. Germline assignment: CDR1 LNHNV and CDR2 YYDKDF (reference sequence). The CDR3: CATSRGGTLGNEKLFF. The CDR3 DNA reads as TGTGCCACCAGCAGAGGTGGGACACTCGGTAATGAAAAACTGTTTTTT.

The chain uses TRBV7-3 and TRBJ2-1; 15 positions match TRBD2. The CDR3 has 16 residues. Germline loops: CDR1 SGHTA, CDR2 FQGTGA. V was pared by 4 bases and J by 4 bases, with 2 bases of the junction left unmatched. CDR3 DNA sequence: TGTGCCAGCAGCTCCGGGACTAGCGGGGGGTACAATGAGCAGTTCTTC. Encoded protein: CASSSGTSGGYNEQFF. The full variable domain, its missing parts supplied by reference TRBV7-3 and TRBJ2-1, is GAGVSQTPSNKVTEKGKYVELRCDPISGHTALYWYRQSLGQGPEFLIYFQGTGAADDSGLPNDRFFAVRPEGSVSTLKIQRTERGDSAVYLCASSSGTSGGYNEQFFGPGTRLTVL.